What follows are 22 T cell receptor beta chains derived from one specimen sequenced in a study of T cells in localized non-small cell lung cancer. Assay used: immunoSEQ multiplex PCR; TCRdb lists only in-frame clones, some missing. The sample carries about 92,000 clones, approximately 91% recorded once. Material: PBMCs, obtained before any cancer treatment. The source is a woman aged 40-69 years with stage II squamous cell lung carcinoma.

J is TRBJ1-1 and V is TRBV5-1, with TRBD1 matching over 8 bases. CDR3 length: 18 residues. The germline V gene encodes CDR1 SGHRS and CDR2 YFSETQ. V lost 1 base to trimming and J lost 4 bases; unmatched junction nucleotides: 15. CDR3 amino acids: CASSLSGGSGGGITEAFF. The CDR3 DNA sequence: TGCGCCAGCAGCTTGAGTGGGGGATCAGGGGGCGGTATCACTGAAGCTTTCTTT.

The chain employs TRBV11-2 and TRBJ2-1, with D perhaps matching TRBD1 (5 bases). This CDR3 region has 15 residues. Trimming took 5 bases from V and 4 from J, leaving 15 bases between them. The germline CDR1 and CDR2 sequences are SGHAT and FQNNGV. CDR3 nucleotide sequence: TGTGCCAGCAGCCTGGATTACCAGGGTTACAATGAGCAGTTCTTC. This gives the protein CASSLDYQGYNEQFF.

This rearrangement joins TRBV12-5 to TRBJ2-4, with TRBD1 matching over 10 bases. The V gene's germline CDR1 is LGHNT and CDR2 FRNRAP. The CDR3 contains 14 residues. With 7 bases clipped from V and 6 bases from J, the junction kept 6 bases outside the gene matches. CDR3 sequence reads: CASASGQGRNIQYF. The CDR3 region has the DNA TGTGCTAGTGCCTCGGGACAGGGGAGAAACATTCAGTACTTC.

The rearrangement joins TRBV5-1 to TRBJ2-2; 10 bases align to TRBD2. This CDR3 spans 15 amino acids. Losses at the gene ends were 2 bases for V and 3 bases for J; bases not matched to a gene: 1. Germline CDR1 and CDR2: SGHRS and YFSETQ. CDR3 nucleotide sequence: TGCGCCAGCAGCTTTAGCGGGAGGCACACCGGGGAGCTGTTTTTT. Amino acids: CASSFSGRHTGELFF.

The chain has TRBV19 and TRBJ1-5; D perhaps matches TRBD1 (6 bases). Germline CDR1 and CDR2: LNHDA and SQIVND (reference sequence). The V and J ends lost 5 bases and 7 bases respectively, with 15 bases between them. The CDR3 is 14 amino acids. CDR3 coding DNA: TGTGCCAGTAGTCTGGGACAAAGGCGCCAGCCCCAGCATTTT. This sequence encodes CASSLGQRRQPQHF.

This chain uses TRBV5-1 with TRBJ1-3; 7 bases match TRBD1. There are 17 residues in the CDR3. The V gene's germline CDR1 is SGHRS and CDR2 YFSETQ. The junction had 6 bases not matched to a gene; V was cut back by 0 bases and J by 0 bases. CDR3 sequence (DNA): TGCGCCAGCAGCTTGGAGGGGGCCGTGAGCTCTGGAAACACCATATATTTT. Its translation: CASSLEGAVSSGNTIYF.

This chain connects TRBV30 to TRBJ2-7, with TRBD1 matching over 7 bases. CDR1 and CDR2 (germline): GTSNPN, SVGIG (reference sequence). The CDR3 loop spans 16 amino acids. J gave up 2 bases and V 5 bases, and 15 bases lay outside the gene matches. CDR3 DNA: TGTGCCTGGGTTCAGAAGGGGGCAATCTCGGCCTACGAGCAGTACTTC. It is translated as CAWVQKGAISAYEQYF.

This clone has only one observation. This rearrangement joins TRBV9 to TRBJ2-7, with a tentative D call TRBD2 (6 bases). V was shortened by 4 bases and J by 0 bases, with 23 bases between the two germline ends. The CDR3 is 18 amino acids. CDR1 and CDR2 from the germline V gene are SGDLS and YYNGEE. The CDR3 here is CASSSGPAGREVSYEQYF. DNA of the CDR3: TGTGCCAGCAGCTCAGGGCCAGCTGGCAGGGAGGTCTCCTACGAGCAGTACTTC.

The chain couples TRBV5-1 to TRBJ2-1, with D perhaps matching TRBD2 (5 bases). V shed 3 bases and J shed 0 bases, with 13 bases lying between them. The germline CDR1 and CDR2 sequences are SGHRS and YFSETQ. This CDR3 is built from 16 residues. CDR3 residues: CASSSLGSGSYNEQFF. The DNA of the CDR3 is TGCGCCAGCAGCTCCCTAGGGAGCGGCTCCTACAATGAGCAGTTCTTC.

The rearrangement joins TRBV10-2 to TRBJ2-2, with 8 positions matching TRBD2. Unmatched junction bases numbered 10, after V lost 7 bases and J lost 6 bases. The CDR3 consists of 15 residues. Germline CDR1 and CDR2: WSHSY and SAAADI. The CDR3 nucleotides read TGCGCCAGCACCACTAGCGGTGGGTTGGCCGGGGAGCTGTTTTTT. This sequence encodes CASTTSGGLAGELFF.

This chain uses TRBV5-5 with TRBJ1-2; 9 bases agree with TRBD1. The trim removed 2 bases at V and 2 bases at J, leaving 10 bases unmatched. This CDR3 has 17 residues. Germline V gene lookup returns CDR1 SGHKS and CDR2 YYEKEE (reference sequence). CDR3 amino acids: CASSLYRDRVTNYGYTF. CDR3 DNA sequence: TGTGCCAGCAGCTTATACCGGGACAGGGTAACCAACTATGGCTACACCTTC.

The chain carries TRBV28 and TRBJ2-7, with 9 bases identical to TRBD1. Germline values: CDR1 MDHEN, CDR2 SYDVKM. V shed 3 bases, J shed 5 bases, and the junction held 8 bases outside the gene matches. The length of the CDR3 is 15 residues. CDR3 in DNA: TGTGCCAGCAGTTTCGGACAGGGGAACAGGAACGAGCAGTACTTC. Translated, it gives CASSFGQGNRNEQYF.

The chain links TRBV4-2 to TRBJ2-1; no reliable D call. V lost 0 bases to trimming and J lost 8 bases, with 8 bases between them. Germline lookup yields CDR1 LGHNA and CDR2 YNFKEQ. There are 13 residues in the CDR3. This CDR3 is CASSQDQSDEQFF. The CDR3 bases are TGTGCCAGCAGCCAAGATCAGTCCGATGAGCAGTTCTTC.

This chain joins TRBV6-5 and TRBJ2-7; TRBD1 aligns across 10 bases. Germline V gene data show CDR1 as MNHEY and CDR2 as SVGAGI. The length of the CDR3 is 14 residues. The V and J ends lost 4 bases and 4 bases, in that order; junction bases with no gene match: 4. As DNA, the CDR3 is TGTGCCAGCAGTTCCGACAGGGGGCATTACGAGCAGTACTTC. It codes for CASSSDRGHYEQYF.

J is TRBJ1-5 and V is TRBV2; perhaps TRBD1 as D (5 bases). V was pared by 0 bases and J by 6 bases, with 15 bases between. The CDR3 spans 16 residues. Germline CDR1 is SNHLY and CDR2 is FYNNEI. CDR3 protein: CASSEAKRQGGQPQHF. DNA for the CDR3: TGTGCCAGCAGTGAAGCGAAGAGGCAGGGAGGTCAGCCCCAGCATTTT.

V gene TRBV4-1 combines with J gene TRBJ1-2, with D possibly matching TRBD1 (5 bases). The V gene lost 6 bases and the J gene lost 8 bases, with 19 bases spanning the gap. The CDR3 consists of 14 residues. Per germline, CDR1 MGHRA and CDR2 YSYEKL. CDR3 DNA sequence: TGCGCCAGCAGGTCAGTCGGGACCGCACGCGGCTACACCTTC. Protein sequence: CASRSVGTARGYTF.

This chain uses TRBV19 with TRBJ2-7, with D tentatively TRBD1 or TRBD2 (5 bases each). From germline, CDR1 is LNHDA and CDR2 SQIVND (reference sequence). V lost 6 bases and J 2 bases, leaving 11 bases between the germline ends. CDR3 length: 13 residues. The CDR3 loop is CASRRDGTYEQYF. The CDR3 nucleotides are TGTGCCAGTAGGAGGGACGGCACCTACGAGCAGTACTTC.

This clone has a handful of counts. The chain links TRBV6-1 to TRBJ2-3; D call uncertain. The CDR3 sequence is 12 residues long. Looked up from germline, CDR1 is MNHNS and CDR2 is SASEGT. V lost 3 bases, J lost 5 bases, and 6 bases lay in between. The CDR3 region has the DNA TGTGCCAGCAGTGAGCAAGGAGATACGCAGTATTTT. Protein: CASSEQGDTQYF.

This clone was picked up one time. The J gene is TRBJ1-5, the V gene TRBV7-9; D remains ambiguous. This CDR3 is built from 13 residues. Trimming shortened V by 2 bases and J by 6 bases, and 8 bases separated the two germline ends. Germline V CDR1 and CDR2: SEHNR, FQNEAQ (reference sequence). For the CDR3, the DNA is TGTGCCAGCAGCTTAAACAGCGGTCAGCCCCAGCATTTT. Translated, it gives CASSLNSGQPQHF.

This clone was seen a single time. The chain couples TRBV6-4 to TRBJ1-2; D is ambiguous. The CDR3 spans 16 residues. Germline V gives CDR1 MRHNA, CDR2 SNTAGT. Trimming stripped 5 bases from V and 1 base from J, with 17 bases between. CDR3 sequence: CASSHDILGSNYGYTF. CDR3 nucleotide sequence: TGTGCCAGCAGTCACGATATTCTTGGTAGTAACTATGGCTACACCTTC.

V usage is TRBV10-2 and J usage is TRBJ1-2; maybe TRBD1 (6 bases). The V gene lost 3 bases and the J gene lost 3 bases, with 14 bases spanning the gap. The germline V gene encodes CDR1 WSHSY and CDR2 SAAADI. The CDR3 runs to 15 residues. In DNA form, the CDR3 reads TGCGCCAGCAGTGAAAGGAACAGGGCGGACTATGGCTACACCTTC. Protein: CASSERNRADYGYTF.

This rearrangement joins TRBV5-4 to TRBJ2-1; D is perhaps TRBD1 (5 bases). The CDR3 runs 15 residues. CDR1 and CDR2 (germline): SGHNT, YYREEE (reference sequence). Trimming pared 4 bases from V and 1 base from J, leaving 12 bases between. As DNA, the CDR3 is TGTGCCAGCAGCCTAGGGGCCCCATCCTACAATGAGCAGTTCTTC. The encoded protein is CASSLGAPSYNEQFF.